The 25 T cell receptor beta chains reported below all come from one sample, sequenced in a study of graft-versus-host responses after intestinal transplantation. Antigens for these TCRs are unknown. The repertoire was sequenced with immunoSEQ multiplex PCR; TCRdb's copy has only in-frame clones and lacks some. This sample has 80,000 to 100,000 clones, with around 90% found just once. The sample consisted of unstimulated CD4+ T cells sorted from spleen or lymph node cells, taken before intestinal transplant. Receptors originate from a human donor who received an intestinal transplant.

The V and J genes are TRBV27 and TRBJ2-2; 9 nucleotides match TRBD2. CDR1 and CDR2 from the germline V gene are MNHEY and SMNVEV (reference sequence). The CDR3 is 17 amino acids. The junction had 14 bases not matched to a gene; V was cut back by 6 bases and J by 6 bases. The CDR3 coding sequence is TGTGCCAGCAGCTCTATTCTGGTAGCGGGAGTCCCCGGGGAGCTGTTTTTT. It translates to CASSSILVAGVPGELFF.

V is TRBV27 and J is TRBJ2-7; TRBD1 matches 7 bases. Germline loops: CDR1 MNHEY, CDR2 SMNVEV (reference sequence). This CDR3 comprises 14 residues. J was trimmed by 0 bases and V by 6 bases; bases with no gene match: 5. In DNA, the CDR3 is TGTGCCAGCAGGTCATGGGACAGCTCCTACGAGCAGTACTTC. Encoded protein: CASRSWDSSYEQYF.

This clone was detected only once. CDR3 nucleotide sequence: TGTGCCAGTAGTATCCGGGCAGGGGAAGCCTACGAGCAGTACTTC. Translating gives CASSIRAGEAYEQYF. The genes are TRBV19 and TRBJ2-7; maybe TRBD1 (6 bases). The CDR3 runs 15 residues. Between the trimmed V and J ends, which lost 3 bases and 2 bases, there was a span of 14 bases. Germline CDR1 reads LNHDA; CDR2 reads SQIVND (reference sequence). Full variable domain (rest looked up from reference TRBV19 and TRBJ2-7): DGGITQSPKYLFRKEGQNVTLSCEQNLNHDAMYWYRQDPGQGLRLIYYSQIVNDFQKGDIAEGYSVSREKKESFPLTVTSAQKNPTAFYLCASSIRAGEAYEQYFGPGTRLTVT.

The rearrangement links TRBV18 to TRBJ1-4; D gene uncertain. This CDR3 has 15 amino acids. Germline V gene lookup returns CDR1 KGHSH and CDR2 LQKENI. Trimming left V 3 bases short and J 8 bases short, with 16 bases between. CDR3 DNA: TGTGCCAGCTCACCTGGAGGCGGAGCCTGGGAAAAACTGTTTTTT. It translates to CASSPGGGAWEKLFF.

A note on this clone: This sample also contains other DNA sequences that code for the same CDR3. The rearrangement joins TRBV7-2 to TRBJ1-6; D is uncertain. CDR1 SGHTA and CDR2 FQGNSA come from the germline V gene. This CDR3 region has 16 residues. Trimming took off 4 bases at V and 0 bases at J, with 10 bases between the two ends. The CDR3 sequence is CASSSGSSSYNSPLHF. The CDR3 DNA follows: TGTGCCAGCAGCTCGGGGAGTAGCTCCTATAATTCACCCCTCCACTTT.

The chain employs TRBV6-6 and TRBJ2-2; TRBD2 agrees at 15 bases. With V trimmed by 2 bases and J by 6 bases, 1 base remained unmatched. The CDR3 loop spans 16 amino acids. In germline, CDR1 is MNHNY, CDR2 SVGAGI (reference sequence). The CDR3 DNA is TGTGCCAGCAGTTACGGGACTAGCGGGGGGCCCGGGGAGCTGTTTTTT. Residues: CASSYGTSGGPGELFF.

The chain uses TRBV5-4 and TRBJ2-7; no reliable D call. The CDR3 is 14 amino acids. Trimming left V 1 base short and J 2 bases short, with 10 bases between. CDR1 and CDR2 (germline): SGHNT, YYREEE (reference sequence). CDR3 sequence (DNA): TGTGCCAGCAGCTTGACAGCTAAACCCTACGAGCAGTACTTC. Translation gives CASSLTAKPYEQYF.

This chain uses TRBV7-2 with TRBJ2-7; TRBD1 matches 9 bases. Per germline, CDR1 SGHTA and CDR2 FQGNSA. CDR3 length: 14 residues. The V gene end was trimmed by 5 bases and the J gene end by 0 bases; junction bases not matched to a gene: 2. The CDR3 region is CASSPDRGSYEQYF. DNA for the CDR3: TGTGCCAGCAGCCCGGACAGGGGCTCCTACGAGCAGTACTTC.

This chain joins TRBV18 and TRBJ2-4, with 10 positions matching TRBD1. The CDR3 length is 18 residues. Germline CDR1 and CDR2: KGHSH and LQKENI. Trimming took 0 bases from V and 3 from J; bases not matched to a gene: 8. The DNA for the CDR3 is TGTGCCAGCTCACCACCGTACGGGACAGGGGACGACAAAAACATTCAGTACTTC. It is translated as CASSPPYGTGDDKNIQYF. Full variable domain (outside the CDR3, taken from reference TRBV18 and TRBJ2-4): NAGVMQNPRHLVRRRGQEARLRCSPMKGHSHVYWYRQLPEEGLKFMVYLQKENIIDESGMPKERFSAEFPKEGPSILRIQQVVRGDSAAYFCASSPPYGTGDDKNIQYFGAGTRLSVL.

In its sample, this clone was seen once. The V and J genes are TRBV4-3 and TRBJ2-1, with D possibly being TRBD2 (7 bases). The V end was cut by 5 bases, the J end by 0 bases, with 11 bases between. There are 15 residues in the CDR3. The germline V gene has CDR1 LGHNA and CDR2 YSLEER. CDR3 loop: CASSARGGSYNEQFF. Here the CDR3 DNA reads TGCGCCAGCAGCGCGAGGGGGGGCTCCTACAATGAGCAGTTCTTC.

This chain uses TRBV5-4 with TRBJ2-3; TRBD1 agrees at 9 bases. The germline V gene has CDR1 SGHNT and CDR2 YYREEE (reference sequence). The CDR3 consists of 15 residues. V was pared by 2 bases and J by 3 bases, with 4 bases of the junction left unmatched. The chain's CDR3 is CASSLYRGPTDTQYF. CDR3 nucleotide sequence: TGTGCCAGCAGCTTATACAGGGGGCCGACAGATACGCAGTATTTT.

The chain joins TRBV6-6 to TRBJ1-2; TRBD1 aligns across 7 bases. The V segment lost 5 bases and the J segment 4 bases; nucleotides outside the gene matches: 10. The CDR3 has 15 residues. CDR1 is MNHNY and CDR2 is SVGAGI in the germline V gene (reference sequence). The CDR3 loop is CASSGRQGGFYGYTF. The CDR3 DNA reads as TGTGCCAGCAGTGGGAGACAGGGTGGCTTCTATGGCTACACCTTC.

The chain employs TRBV27 and TRBJ2-3, with 10 positions matching TRBD2. Germline V gene data show CDR1 as MNHEY and CDR2 as SMNVEV (reference sequence). This CDR3 has 15 residues. V was pared by 1 base and J by 8 bases, with 6 bases of the junction left unmatched. The CDR3 DNA reads TGTGCCAGCAGTTTATTAGCGGGAGGTGACCGTACGCAGTATTTT. It is translated as CASSLLAGGDRTQYF.

This chain joins TRBV5-1 and TRBJ2-7; D unclear. With 2 bases removed from V and 0 bases from J, the gap between germline ends came to 12 bases. The CDR3 is 15 residues long. CDR1 and CDR2 (germline): SGHRS, YFSETQ. CDR3 protein: CASSFLQRSSYEQYF. In DNA, the CDR3 is TGCGCCAGCAGCTTTTTACAAAGGAGCTCCTACGAGCAGTACTTC.

The chain links TRBV10-2 to TRBJ2-7; 10 nucleotides agree with TRBD2. Trimming removed 2 bases from V and 6 bases from J; junction bases left unmatched: 4. CDR1 and CDR2 from the germline V gene are WSHSY and SAAADI. This CDR3 comprises 14 residues. As DNA, the CDR3 is TGCGCCAGCAGTGAGGTAGCGGGAGGTCTCGAGCAGTACTTC. It translates to CASSEVAGGLEQYF.

The V gene is TRBV7-9, the J gene TRBJ2-7; 8 nucleotides agree with TRBD1. The V gene's germline CDR1 is SEHNR and CDR2 FQNEAQ (reference sequence). The CDR3 extends over 14 amino acids. The V gene end was trimmed by 5 bases and the J gene end by 1 base; junction bases not matched to a gene: 4. CDR3: CASSVQGVSYEQYF. CDR3 sequence (DNA): TGTGCCAGCAGCGTACAGGGGGTTTCCTACGAGCAGTACTTC. The entire variable domain, with the rest obtained from reference TRBV7-9 and TRBJ2-7, is as follows: DTGVSQNPRHKITKRGQNVTFRCDPISEHNRLYWYRQTLGQGPEFLTYFQNEAQLEKSRLLSDRFSAERPKGSFSTLEIQRTEQGDSAMYLCASSVQGVSYEQYFGPGTRLTVT.

The chain carries TRBV6-5 and TRBJ2-2, with no clear D. Trimming shortened V by 8 bases and J by 5 bases, and 9 bases separated the two germline ends. This CDR3 region has 12 residues. Germline V lookup: CDR1 MNHEY, CDR2 SVGAGI. In nucleotides, the CDR3 is TGTGCCAGCTGGTCGGAGACCGGGGAGCTGTTTTTT. Residues: CASWSETGELFF.

The CDR3 coding sequence is TGTGCCATCACCGGGGACAGGTCCTATGGCTACACCTTC. Translating gives CAITGDRSYGYTF. V gene TRBV10-3 combines with J gene TRBJ1-2; 8 nucleotides align to TRBD1. V dropped 7 bases and J dropped 4; count of bases not matched to a gene: 5. The V gene's germline CDR1 is ENHRY and CDR2 SYGVKD. The length of the CDR3 is 13 residues.

With regard to this clone: One end of the junction fails to match germline, which may point to a read error. The chain combines TRBV29-1 with TRBJ1-3; D gene unclear. This CDR3 is 12 amino acids long. Looked up from germline, CDR1 is SQVTM and CDR2 is ANQGSEA. This chain's CDR3 is CSVRDSGDTIYF. For the CDR3, the DNA is TGCAGCGTTCGTGACTCTGGAGACACCATATATTTT.

About this clone: Its ends do not fully match the called genes, so a read error is possible. V usage is TRBV5-4 and J usage is TRBJ2-3, with TRBD2 identical over 9 bases. CDR1 and CDR2 from the germline V gene are SGHNT and YYREEE (reference sequence). CDR3 length: 16 amino acids. CDR3 coding DNA: TGTGTCAGCAGCTCCCAGACTAGCGGTCCCACAGATACGCAGTATTTT. Translated: CVSSSQTSGPTDTQYF.

The V call is TRBV7-6, the J call TRBJ1-3; no reliable D call. CDR3 size: 14 residues. Trimming took 1 base from V and 3 from J, leaving 7 bases between them. Germline values: CDR1 SGHVS, CDR2 FNYEAQ. CDR3 nucleotide sequence: TGTGCCAGCAGCTTAGGGCCGATTGGAAACACCATATATTTT. Translating gives CASSLGPIGNTIYF.

J is TRBJ2-2 and V is TRBV10-3, with D unresolved. Germline V gives CDR1 ENHRY, CDR2 SYGVKD. CDR3 length: 18 residues. The ends were cut back, 1 base at V and 5 bases at J, with 20 bases in the middle. The DNA for the CDR3 is TGTGCCATCAGTGAGTTTGTCGGAGCCATTGTGTTAACCGGGGAGCTGTTTTTT. Translated: CAISEFVGAIVLTGELFF.

The chain employs TRBV7-2 and TRBJ2-7; D perhaps matches TRBD2 (6 bases). Trimming left V 3 bases short and J 3 bases short, with 12 bases between. The germline CDR1 and CDR2 sequences are SGHTA and FQGNSA. This CDR3 contains 14 residues. The CDR3: CASSFPGTGYEQYF. The CDR3 DNA sequence: TGTGCCAGCAGCTTTCCTGGGACTGGCTACGAGCAGTACTTC.

The rearrangement uses TRBV10-1 and TRBJ2-3; 11 bases match TRBD2. J lost 8 bases, V lost 5 bases, and 3 bases had no gene match. The CDR3 has 13 amino acids. Per the germline V gene, CDR1 is WNHNN and CDR2 is SYGVQD (reference sequence). The CDR3 DNA follows: TGCGCCAGCAGTCTTAGCGGGAGGGGTACGCAGTATTTT. This gives the protein CASSLSGRGTQYF.

The chain has TRBV5-1 and TRBJ1-5, with D hard to call. Germline assignment: CDR1 SGHRS and CDR2 YFSETQ. This CDR3 has 15 residues. Trimming took off 0 bases at V and 5 bases at J, with 12 bases between the two ends. The CDR3 DNA follows: TGCGCCAGCAGCTTGGGAGGCCTCCGTGATCAGCCCCAGCATTTT. This sequence encodes CASSLGGLRDQPQHF. Supplemented by reference TRBV5-1 and TRBJ1-5, the full variable domain reads KAGVTQTPRYLIKTRGQQVTLSCSPISGHRSVSWYQQTPGQGLQFLFEYFSETQRNKGNFPGRFSGRQFSNSRSEMNVSTLELGDSALYLCASSLGGLRDQPQHFGDGTRLSIL.